These T cell receptor beta chains were read from a single sample in a study of control samples from healthy donors and cancer patients. Assay: immunoSEQ multiplex PCR; the TCRdb copy retains only in-frame clones and omits some. The sample has just under 75,000 clones; roughly 87% are singletons. What was sequenced was blood. Receptor source: a woman aged 45 to 65 in good health. CDR3s include the opening cysteine and the closing phenylalanine or tryptophan. A D gene is named only where the DNA matches it firmly. The size entry is marked missing in some rows and otherwise reads once, few, many or a size class.

CDR3 protein | CDR3 DNA | J gene | clone size | D gene | V gene
CASSYARGILREQYF | TGTGCCAGCAGCTACGCCCGGGGCATTTTAAGAGAGCAGTACTTC | TRBJ2-7 | - | - | TRBV5-8
CASSIRGVNTEAFF | TGTGCCAGTAGTATACGTGGTGTGAACACTGAAGCTTTCTTT | TRBJ1-1 | few | - | TRBV19
CASSMLAGNEQFF | TGTGCCAGTAGTATGCTAGCGGGCAATGAGCAGTTCTTC | TRBJ2-1 | - | TRBD2 | TRBV19
CASSQGGGLAGVDKNIQYF | TGTGCCAGCAGCCAAGGGGGGGGACTAGCGGGAGTGGACAAAAACATTCAGTACTTC | TRBJ2-4 | - | TRBD2 | TRBV3-1/TRBV3-2
CASSLVPSARAGYGYTF | TGTGCCAGCAGCTTGGTCCCCTCAGCTCGGGCGGGATATGGCTACACCTTC | TRBJ1-2 | - | - | TRBV5-5
CATSRDGLTSGILGGELFF | TGTGCCACCAGCAGAGACGGTCTGACTAGCGGGATTCTCGGCGGGGAGCTGTTTTTT | TRBJ2-2 | - | TRBD2 | TRBV15
CAISEITKQGSSAPREQYF | TGTGCCATCAGTGAGATTACTAAACAGGGGTCTAGCGCTCCTAGAGAGCAGTACTTC | TRBJ2-7 | - | - | TRBV10-3
CSASRSSYNEQFF | TGCAGTGCTAGTCGGAGCTCCTACAATGAGCAGTTCTTC | TRBJ2-1 | - | - | TRBV20-1
CASSMGRKAGLQETQYF | TGTGCCAGTAGTATGGGGCGGAAAGCGGGCCTTCAAGAGACCCAGTACTTC | TRBJ2-5 | - | - | TRBV19
CASSLEPTSTDTQYF | TGCGCCAGCAGCTTGGAGCCAACTAGCACAGATACGCAGTATTTT | TRBJ2-3 | - | - | TRBV5-1
CASSLVVTDTQYF | TGCGCCAGCAGCTTGGTTGTAACAGATACGCAGTATTTT | TRBJ2-3 | - | - | TRBV5-1
CASSNDRVNYGYTF | TGTGCCAGCAGCAACGACAGGGTCAACTATGGCTACACCTTC | TRBJ1-2 | - | TRBD1 | TRBV5-6
CASSYSTGGTEAFF | TGTGCCAGCAGTTACTCGACAGGGGGCACTGAAGCTTTCTTT | TRBJ1-1 | - | TRBD1 | TRBV6-5
CASSQISGTGGAGAFF | TGTGCCAGCAGCCAGATCTCCGGGACAGGGGGGGCTGGAGCTTTCTTT | TRBJ1-1 | few | TRBD1 | TRBV14
CAWSIWDRQSGEQYF | TGTGCCTGGAGTATATGGGATAGGCAGTCTGGGGAGCAGTACTTC | TRBJ2-7 | - | - | TRBV30
CASSPTADRAFSTGELFF | TGTGCCAGCAGCCCGACCGCAGACAGGGCATTCAGCACCGGGGAGCTGTTTTTT | TRBJ2-2 | few | TRBD1 | TRBV3-1/TRBV3-2
CASSHRGQGRDYEQYF | TGTGCCAGCAGCCACCGGGGACAGGGCCGGGACTACGAGCAGTACTTC | TRBJ2-7 | few | TRBD1 | TRBV3-1/TRBV3-2
CASSVGESVGGSEQFF | TGTGCCAGCAGCGTAGGCGAAAGTGTAGGTGGAAGTGAGCAGTTCTTC | TRBJ2-1 | - | - | TRBV9
CASEGTQEENTQYF | TGTGCCAGCGAGGGAACACAGGAAGAAAATACGCAGTATTTT | TRBJ2-3 | - | - | TRBV28
CASSLGTDFYEQYF | TGCGCCAGCAGCTTAGGGACAGACTTTTACGAGCAGTACTTC | TRBJ2-7 | - | TRBD1 | TRBV5-1
CASSPRTSGSYEQYF | TGTGCCAGCTCACCACGGACTAGCGGGAGTTACGAGCAGTACTTC | TRBJ2-7 | - | TRBD2 | TRBV18
CASRSMAHTGELFF | TGTGCCAGCAGATCGATGGCGCACACCGGGGAGCTGTTTTTT | TRBJ2-2 | - | - | TRBV28
CASGRSGNTEAFF | TGTGCTAGTGGTCGTTCGGGGAACACTGAAGCTTTCTTT | TRBJ1-1 | - | - | TRBV12-5
CASSLEATYEQYF | TGCGCCAGCAGCTTGGAGGCGACCTACGAGCAGTACTTC | TRBJ2-7 | - | - | TRBV5-1
CATGRESSTEAFF | TGTGCCACCGGCAGGGAGAGTAGCACTGAAGCTTTCTTT | TRBJ1-1 | - | - | TRBV10-3
CASRPRDYIPGELFF | TGTGCCAGCAGGCCCCGGGACTATATACCCGGGGAGCTGTTTTTT | TRBJ2-2 | - | TRBD2 | TRBV7-2
CASSRDFSSTDTQYF | TGCGCCAGCAGCCGGGACTTCTCGAGCACAGATACGCAGTATTTT | TRBJ2-3 | - | - | TRBV5-1
CSVTSSYNEQFF | TGCAGCGTCACTAGCTCCTACAATGAGCAGTTCTTC | TRBJ2-1 | - | - | TRBV29-1
CASSIRTGRHTSNEQFF | TGTGCCAGTAGTATTCGGACCGGGAGACATACCTCTAATGAGCAGTTCTTC | TRBJ2-1 | - | - | TRBV19
CASSLSSPYEQYF | TGTGCCAGCAGTTTAAGCAGCCCATACGAGCAGTACTTC | TRBJ2-7 | - | - | TRBV6-5
CASSLPGGEQYF | TGTGCCAGCAGTTTGCCCGGAGGTGAGCAGTACTTC | TRBJ2-7 | few | - | TRBV12-3/TRBV12-4
CASSLQTDTQYF | TGTGCCAGCAGTTTACAGACAGATACGCAGTATTTT | TRBJ2-3 | - | - | TRBV28
CATSRESAGSWETQYF | TGTGCCACCAGCAGAGAATCGGCAGGGTCGTGGGAGACCCAGTACTTC | TRBJ2-5 | - | - | TRBV15
CASSKMAGRNRWQFF | TGTGCCAGCAGCAAAATGGCCGGGAGGAATCGTTGGCAGTTCTTC | TRBJ2-1 | - | - | TRBV21-1
CASSDVSGRGTDTQYF | TGTGCCAGCAGTGACGTTTCCGGTCGGGGTACAGATACGCAGTATTTT | TRBJ2-3 | - | - | TRBV6-4
CASSYSGGAAGELFF | TGTGCCAGCAGTTACTCAGGGGGCGCGGCCGGGGAGCTGTTTTTT | TRBJ2-2 | - | TRBD1 | TRBV6-2/TRBV6-3
CASSRGYGTSPNNEQFF | TGTGCCAGCAGTAGAGGGTATGGGACTAGCCCTAACAATGAGCAGTTCTTC | TRBJ2-1 | few | TRBD2 | TRBV27
CASTYKGTDTEAFF | TGTGCCAGCACTTACAAGGGGACAGATACTGAAGCTTTCTTT | TRBJ1-1 | - | TRBD1 | TRBV6-6
CSVESWGNTIYF | TGCAGCGTTGAATCTTGGGGAAACACCATATATTTT | TRBJ1-3 | - | - | TRBV29-1
CASSAPVRLASYEQYF | TGTGCCAGCAGTGCGCCCGTCCGACTAGCCTCCTACGAGCAGTACTTC | TRBJ2-7 | few | TRBD2 | TRBV5-6
CASSRQGANTEAFF | TGTGCCAGCAGCAGACAGGGGGCGAACACTGAAGCTTTCTTT | TRBJ1-1 | - | TRBD1 | TRBV5-5
CASSPASGTNEKLFF | TGTGCCAGCAGTCCCGCATCTGGAACTAATGAAAAACTGTTTTTT | TRBJ1-4 | few | - | TRBV28